The 10 T cell receptor beta chains given below trace back to one sample, sequenced in a study of naive and memory T cell subsets. Study results and caveats: Possibly reflecting memory cells re-expressing CD45RA, a few larger clonotypes occurred in naive repertoires, especially CD8.

Which antigens these TCRs recognize remains unknown. Two oligonucleotides, mixed equimolar, formed the beta constant-region primer covering TRBC1 and TRBC2. The ligated cDNA underwent four PCR rounds using SP2 and nested alpha and beta constant-region primers. TCRdb reanalysed the UMI-ligation and nested PCR reads using MiXCR and keeps one entry per CDR3 protein. The sample holds 120,000 to 150,000 distinct CDR3 sequences, about 20% seen once. What was sequenced was naive CD8+ T cells from blood. The receptors were sampled from a human donor in good health.

J is TRBJ2-7 and V is TRBV14; D is unclear. Germline values: CDR1 SGHDN, CDR2 FVKESK. The length of the CDR3 is 13 residues. V was pared by 5 bases and J by 5 bases, with 13 bases between. CDR3 residues: CASSSRTLDEQYF. The CDR3 region has the DNA TGTGCCAGCAGCTCACGGACGTTGGACGAGCAGTACTTC.

This clonotype was detected only a few times. The V call is TRBV3-1, the J call TRBJ2-1; the D is unclear. Trimming pared 0 bases from V and 0 bases from J, leaving 9 bases between. CDR3 length: 16 residues. Germline CDR1 is LGHDT and CDR2 is YNNKEL (reference sequence). In nucleotides, the CDR3 is TGTGCCAGCAGCCAAGATTTGCCTAGCTCCTACAATGAGCAGTTCTTC. Encoded protein: CASSQDLPSSYNEQFF.

This sequence joins TRBV15 and TRBJ2-3, with 7 bases lining up with TRBD2. V lost 0 bases, J lost 1 base, and 1 base stayed unmatched. CDR3 size: 15 residues. Germline V gene data show CDR1 as LNHNV and CDR2 as YYDKDF (reference sequence). The CDR3 spells CATSRDLAGTDTQYF. CDR3 coding DNA: TGTGCCACCAGCAGAGATCTAGCGGGCACAGATACGCAGTATTTT.

This clonotype was detected a few times. The gene calls are TRBV30 and TRBJ2-7; D not resolved. Germline loops: CDR1 GTSNPN, CDR2 SVGIG (reference sequence). V lost 2 bases and J 1 base, leaving 3 bases between the germline ends. The CDR3 is 11 residues long. CDR3 DNA: TGTGCCTGGAGTCTTTCCTACGAGCAGTACTTC. This gives the protein CAWSLSYEQYF.

V gene TRBV6-5 combines with J gene TRBJ1-1; 9 nucleotides line up with TRBD1. Germline loops: CDR1 MNHEY, CDR2 SVGAGI. J lost 5 bases, V lost 9 bases, and 4 bases had no gene match. This CDR3 is built from 12 residues. CDR3 bases: TGTGCCAGTTGGACAGGGGTGACTGAAGCTTTCTTT. Its protein is CASWTGVTEAFF.

This clonotype occurred a few times. The chain carries TRBV27 and TRBJ1-2, with a tentative D call TRBD1 (5 bases). The CDR3 contains 14 residues. The ends were cut back, 8 bases at V and 5 bases at J, with 18 bases in the middle. Germline values: CDR1 MNHEY, CDR2 SMNVEV (reference sequence). CDR3 nucleotide sequence: TGTGCCAGCGGGGCGAATGGTCCGTTATATGGCTACACCTTC. Encoded protein: CASGANGPLYGYTF.

This clonotype has just a few counts. J is TRBJ2-1 and V is TRBV6-5; 7 bases are shared with TRBD1. Germline assignment: CDR1 MNHEY and CDR2 SVGAGI. Trimming took 5 bases from V and 11 from J; bases not matched to a gene: 9. This CDR3 comprises 13 residues. The CDR3 bases are TGTGCCAGCAGTCCCCTATACAGGGGACAGCAGTTCTTC. Its protein is CASSPLYRGQQFF.

This clonotype came up a few times. V usage is TRBV29-1 and J usage is TRBJ2-1, with 8 nucleotides matching TRBD2. Germline loops: CDR1 SQVTM, CDR2 ANQGSEA. V trimming: 1 base; J trimming: 4 bases; junction bases outside the gene matches: 12. This CDR3 spans 17 amino acids. DNA of the CDR3: TGCAGCGTTGAAGGTGTAGTCGGCGGGAGGTCGTACAATGAGCAGTTCTTC. Its protein product is CSVEGVVGGRSYNEQFF.

This clonotype has a handful of counts. The rearrangement links TRBV9 to TRBJ2-3; D might be TRBD2 (6 bases). Germline CDR1 SGDLS, CDR2 YYNGEE. The V end lost 4 bases, the J end lost 10 bases, and 19 bases lay between the germline ends. CDR3 length: 14 residues. CDR3 sequence (DNA): TGTGCCAGCAGCTTAGGAGGGTCGGACGGAGCGCAGTATTTT. Its protein product is CASSLGGSDGAQYF.

The chain links TRBV28 to TRBJ2-3, with 9 bases matching TRBD1. Germline V gives CDR1 MDHEN, CDR2 SYDVKM. Germline trimming cut 7 bases from V and 4 bases from J; bases unmatched to any gene: 6. This CDR3 contains 14 residues. DNA of the CDR3: TGTGCCAGCATACCGGGACAGGGTTCAGATACGCAGTATTTT. Translating it yields CASIPGQGSDTQYF.